The rows below give T cell receptor beta chains drawn from one sample of a study of blood T cell repertoires in COVID-19. This table comes from immunoSEQ multiplex PCR, and its TCRdb copy is limited to in-frame clones, with some not included. Of about 150,000 clones listed, more than 80% are singletons. Sequencing was performed on peripheral blood. The source is a man aged 18 to 29 with COVID-19, enrolled during active disease. Both conserved end residues are part of each CDR3. A D gene is named only where the DNA matches it firmly. The size of a clone is reported for some rows only, either as once, few or many, or as a class for expanded clones.

clone_size j_call d_call v_call cdr3_nt cdr3_aa
- TRBJ1-2 TRBD1 TRBV7-2 TGTGCCAGCAGCGTAGGACCCGGGACAGGGGGCTTTGGCTACACCTTC CASSVGPGTGGFGYTF
- TRBJ2-7 TRBD2 TRBV28 TGTGCCAGCAGTTCTCCATATAGCGGGACTGGCTACGAGCAGTACTTC CASSSPYSGTGYEQYF
- TRBJ2-5 - TRBV6-6 TGTGCCAGCAGTTACTCTCGGGGACTGCCGCAAGAGACCCAGTACTTC CASSYSRGLPQETQYF
- TRBJ2-1 - TRBV2 TGTGCCAGCACCCGTCTGGCGAGCGGGTACAATGAGCAGTTCTTC CASTRLASGYNEQFF
once TRBJ2-3 - TRBV5-4 TGTGCCAGCGCTAGGGGGGGCGGGAGCACAGATACGCAGTATTTT CASARGGGSTDTQYF
- TRBJ1-1 TRBD1 TRBV15 TGTGCCACCAGCCCTAACAGGGGCACTGAAGCTTTCTTT CATSPNRGTEAFF
- TRBJ1-1 - TRBV6-5 TGTGCCAGCACCCTTACAGAGAGGGCCACTGAAGCTTTCTTT CASTLTERATEAFF
- TRBJ1-6 - TRBV28 TGTGCCAGCAGGGGCACCTATTATAATTCACCCCTCCACTTT CASRGTYYNSPLHF
- TRBJ1-3 TRBD1 TRBV19 TGTGCCAGTAGCAGACAGGGTAACTCTGGAAACACCATATATTTT CASSRQGNSGNTIYF
- TRBJ1-3 - TRBV28 TGTGCCAGCGGCCTGTTGTCTTTCGGAAACACCATATATTTT CASGLLSFGNTIYF
- TRBJ2-7 - TRBV7-2 TGTGCCAGCAGCTTAGGGCCCGGGACACCTAACTACGAGCAGTACTTC CASSLGPGTPNYEQYF
- TRBJ2-7 - TRBV28 TGTGCCAGCCTGGGCCTAGGGGATCTAAACGAGCAGTACTTC CASLGLGDLNEQYF
- TRBJ1-6 TRBD1 TRBV7-9 TGTGCCAGCAGCTTAAGACAGGGGACACCCCTCCACTTT CASSLRQGTPLHF
- TRBJ1-1 TRBD1 TRBV29-1 TGCAGCCCCACCCTGGCAGGGGGCACTGAAGCTTTCTTT CSPTLAGGTEAFF
- TRBJ2-3 - TRBV12-3/TRBV12-4 TGTGCCAGCAGTTTACTCTTCACAGATACGCAGTATTTT CASSLLFTDTQYF
- TRBJ2-1 TRBD2 TRBV5-1 TGCGCCAGCAGCTGGGGACTAGCGGGACGCAATGAGCAGTTCTTC CASSWGLAGRNEQFF
- TRBJ2-2 TRBD1 TRBV28 TGTGCCAGCACCCAGTGGGACAGCACGAACACCGGGGAGCTGTTTTTT CASTQWDSTNTGELFF
- TRBJ2-2 - TRBV27 TGTGCCAGCAGTTTATCGAAACAGGGCGCCGGGGAGCTGTTTTTT CASSLSKQGAGELFF
once TRBJ2-2 TRBD1 TRBV11-2 TGTGCCAGCAGCTCAGGACAGGGGGCTGTATCCGGGGAGCTGTTTTTT CASSSGQGAVSGELFF
- TRBJ2-2 - TRBV25-1 TGTGCCAGCAGTGACTACGACAAGGATACGAGCACCGGGGAGCTGTTTTTT CASSDYDKDTSTGELFF
- TRBJ2-3 - TRBV21-1 TGTGCCAGCAGCAAAGCGAGCGGGGGCACAGATACGCAGTATTTT CASSKASGGTDTQYF
- TRBJ2-2 - TRBV13 TGTGCCAGCAGGGGCCCTGGGGAGCTGTTTTTT CASRGPGELFF
- TRBJ2-5 TRBD2 TRBV7-8 TGTGCCAGCAGCACCCGCGGACTAGCGGAGTGGGGTGGGCTTGATGAGACCCAGTACTTC CASSTRGLAEWGGLDETQYF
- TRBJ2-7 - TRBV11-2 TGTGCCAGCAGCTTCACCTACGAGCAGTACTTC CASSFTYEQYF
- TRBJ2-5 - TRBV7-9 TGTGCCAGCAGCGTCGGAGAGACCCAGTACTTC CASSVGETQYF
- TRBJ2-7 TRBD2 TRBV5-1 TGCGCCAGCAGCTTGGATGGGACTAGCGGGAGTTACGAGCAGTACTTC CASSLDGTSGSYEQYF
- TRBJ1-4 - TRBV28 TGTGCCAGCAGTCCCGGAGGGGCGGCTAATGAAAAACTGTTTTTT CASSPGGAANEKLFF
- TRBJ2-3 - TRBV7-3 TGTGCCAGCAGCTTATTGGGGGCCGCTAGCACAGATACGCAGTATTTT CASSLLGAASTDTQYF
few TRBJ1-2 - TRBV5-6 TGTGCCAGCAGCTTGGCGGGTGACAGTACCCTCTATGGCTACACCTTC CASSLAGDSTLYGYTF
- TRBJ2-3 - TRBV9 TGTGCCAGCAGCGTTTTAGCGGATGTCGGCACAGATACGCAGTATTTT CASSVLADVGTDTQYF
- TRBJ1-5 - TRBV27 TGTGCCAGCAGTTACGACAGCGGGATTAATCAGCCCCAGCATTTT CASSYDSGINQPQHF
- TRBJ2-2 TRBD2 TRBV12-5 TGTGCTAGTGGTTTGGGACTAGCGGGGGGAATGAACACCGGGGAGCTGTTTTTT CASGLGLAGGMNTGELFF
- TRBJ2-7 - TRBV15 TGTGCCACCAGCAGAGATGGCAAGTTGTACTTC CATSRDGKLYF
once TRBJ2-1 - TRBV28 TGTGCCAGCAGCCCGGACTCGGCTTTGGGCAATGAGCAGTTCTTC CASSPDSALGNEQFF
- TRBJ2-5 - TRBV27 TGTGCCAGCGGCTTCGTGGAGACCCAGTACTTC CASGFVETQYF
- TRBJ1-6 - TRBV19 TGTGCCAGTAGTGCCGATAGCTCCTATAATTCACCCCTCCACTTT CASSADSSYNSPLHF
many TRBJ1-2 - TRBV5-5 TGTGCCAGCAGCCCAAGTCCGGCTAGCGACCACTATGGCTACACCTTC CASSPSPASDHYGYTF
- TRBJ2-3 TRBD2 TRBV24-1 TGTGCCACCAGTGAGGCTAGCGGGCCCACAGATACGCAGTATTTT CATSEASGPTDTQYF
- TRBJ2-7 TRBD1 TRBV19 TGTGCCAGTAGAAAACAGGGGGGCGACTACGAGCAGTACTTC CASRKQGGDYEQYF
- TRBJ1-2 - TRBV20-1 TGCAGTGCTAGAGGGTACATCGGCTACACCTTC CSARGYIGYTF
- TRBJ2-2 - TRBV9 TGTGCCAGCAGCCCTTCGCGGACCGGGGAGCTGTTTTTT CASSPSRTGELFF
- TRBJ2-1 TRBD2 TRBV19 TGTGCCAGTAGTATCCGGACTAGCGGTACCTACAATGAGCAGTTCTTC CASSIRTSGTYNEQFF
- TRBJ2-5 - TRBV4-3 TGCGCCAGCAGCCAAGAAGGTAGCCTACTCGGGGAGACCCAGTACTTC CASSQEGSLLGETQYF
- TRBJ2-1 TRBD2 TRBV18 TGTGCCAGCTCACCACCCGCTAGCGGGAGTTGGGATGAGCAGTTCTTC CASSPPASGSWDEQFF
- TRBJ2-6 - TRBV11-2 TGTGCCAGCAGCTTAGATCGAGGCTCTGGGGCCAACGTCCTGACTTTC CASSLDRGSGANVLTF
- TRBJ2-3 - TRBV10-3 TGTGCCATCAGGCCAGGGTTATCCAGCACAGATACGCAGTATTTT CAIRPGLSSTDTQYF
- TRBJ2-7 TRBD1 TRBV6-1 TGTGCCAGCAGTGAACAGGGGGCTTTCGAGCAGTACTTC CASSEQGAFEQYF
- TRBJ2-5 TRBD2 TRBV5-4 TGTGCCAGCAGTGACCCCCGGGGGTGGGCGGGAGAACAAGAGACCCAGTACTTC CASSDPRGWAGEQETQYF
- TRBJ2-1 TRBD2 TRBV7-9 TGTGCCAGCAGCTCACTAGCGGGATTGATGGGCAATGAGCAGTTCTTC CASSSLAGLMGNEQFF
- TRBJ2-7 TRBD2 TRBV3-1/TRBV3-2 TGTGCCAGCAGCCAAGATGGGACTAGCGGGAGAAACGAGCAGTACTTC CASSQDGTSGRNEQYF
- TRBJ2-3 - TRBV5-1 TGCGCCAGCAGCTTTTTTAGCCCGACCCACACCGATACGCAGTATTTT CASSFFSPTHTDTQYF
- TRBJ2-7 TRBD1 TRBV10-2 TGCGCCAGCGGCCGGGACAGGGGGGGGGAGCAGTACTTC CASGRDRGGEQYF
- TRBJ2-1 TRBD1 TRBV19 TGTGCCAGTATGGACAGGGGGCGAAATGAGCAGTTCTTC CASMDRGRNEQFF
- TRBJ2-1 - TRBV15 TGTGCCACCAGCAGAGTGACTAATGAGCAGTTCTTC CATSRVTNEQFF
- TRBJ2-5 - TRBV5-1 TGCGCCAGTGGGTGGAGCCGGACACCGATCCAAGAGACCCAGTACTTC CASGWSRTPIQETQYF
- TRBJ1-2 TRBD1 TRBV24-1 TGTGCCACCAGTCGGGACAGTCTATCCTATGGCTACACCTTC CATSRDSLSYGYTF
once TRBJ2-7 TRBD2 TRBV18 TGTGCCAGCTCACTTGGGGCTGGGAGGACTAGCAGCCTCTACGAGCAGTACTTC CASSLGAGRTSSLYEQYF
- TRBJ2-7 - TRBV5-1 TGCGCCAGCAGCTTGGGTCCCCTTACCTACGAGCAGTACTTC CASSLGPLTYEQYF
- TRBJ1-6 - TRBV7-9 TGTGCCAGCAGCCGTCGACAGCCGGGTACTTCACCCCTCCACTTT CASSRRQPGTSPLHF
- TRBJ2-7 - TRBV27 TGTGCCAGCAGTTTTGGCGGAATGTCCTACGAGCAGTACTTC CASSFGGMSYEQYF